Described below is a single TCR beta chain sequence and its context. Its antigen is currently not known. These data are taken from a study of CXCR3-negative and CXCR3-positive naive CD8 T cells (dated by TCRdb to between 2017 and 2020). Some background on the complete study: In total, some 150 million TRB reads were obtained, which works out to roughly 1.5 +/- 0.3 million reads per library. The diversity and physicochemical repertoire analyses included fewer than twelve donors pooled from two independent experiments. The TRBV-TRBJ cluster analysis covered naive subsets from five or six donors and memory cells from 3 donors.

The cysteine opens and the phenylalanine closes a CDR3 of 16 amino acids. DNA is not on record. Per the germline V gene (reference sequence), SEHNR is the CDR1 and FQNEAQ is the CDR2. Sequencing took place on a NextSeq 550. The Human TCR Profiling Kit (MiLaboratory) was used to prepare UMI-labeled 5' RACE TRB cDNA libraries. The full amount of extracted RNA was used for cDNA synthesis, and the full amount of resulting cDNA was used for PCR amplification. Libraries were prepared in parallel with an identical number of PCR cycles. The paper's processing steps were these. With a requirement of at least two reads per UMI, MIGEC and MiXCR extracted about 52,000 +/- 9,100 unique UMI-labeled TRB cDNA molecules per library. Each library averaged around 40,000 +/- 10,000 functional in-frame TRB CDR3 nucleotide clonotypes without stop codons. After each sample was downsampled to 5000 UMI-labeled TRB molecules, VDJtools was used to calculate diversity metrics such as normalized Shannon-Wiener and Chao1. VDJtools computed clonotype-size-weighted physicochemical properties of the central five CDR3 residues: interaction energy, strength, volume and Kidera factor 4. Through TCRdb reprocessing, the reads give one entry per CDR3 protein sequence; DNA is omitted. The V and J calls reflect TCRdb's pipeline rather than the authors' work. The data table for this sample lists more than 4,500 distinct CDR3 sequences. The ten largest clonotypes hold 2% to 3% of the sample.

Broad study findings and their caveats: Within the same donor, TRBV-TRBJ usage looked similar between naive CXCR3-negative and CXCR3-positive cells, but memory cells had distinct patterns. Because surface CD5, which has been linked to self-reactivity in mice, was comparable between naive subsets, TCR interaction strength was also inferred from TRB CDR3 physicochemical properties. Compared with CXCR3-negative naive cells, CXCR3-positive naive cells had TRB CDR3s with higher hydrophobicity (lower Kidera factor 4), lower energy, and higher strength and volume indices. Both naive subsets had comparably high repertoire diversity, while memory CD8+ T cells had much lower repertoire diversity. Freshly isolated PBMCs were used for most assays because CXCR3 expression went down partially after cryopreservation.

Each CD8+ T cell subset was flow-sorted in triplicate, and 250,000 to 300,000 cells per subset were placed directly into RLT lysis buffer. To keep memory contaminants out, a stringent definition of naive CD8+ T cells was applied: CD45RO-CCR7+CD27+CD95-. Peripheral blood mononuclear cells were isolated from buffy coats using standard density gradient centrifugation. A FACSAria III was used to flow-sort naive CXCR3-negative and CXCR3-positive CD8+ T cells. Total RNA was extracted from sorted cells with an RNeasy Mini Kit. The TCR comes from a human donor in good health. Some clones in this sample may be carry-over from other donors' samples. Sequences were obtained from naive CXCR3+ CD8+ T cells from blood. The cell subset or site label, read with the paper, signifies: CD45RO-CCR7+CD27+CD95- naive CD8+ T cells expressing CXCR3 (TNR3+). The rearrangement combines TRBV7-9 with TRBJ2-7; TCRdb's D gene call, TRBD2, goes unchecked for lack of DNA. The CDR3 protein sequence reads: CASSLGLAGTSYEQYF.